In its sample, the clone carrying this T cell receptor beta chain was seen once. The data originate from a study of T-cell reconstitution after alpha-beta-depleted transplantation in children. The TCRbeta library was prepared with unique molecular identifiers. TCRdb reprocessed the PCR reads with MiXCR, giving one entry per CDR3 protein. The sample yields around 480,000 distinct CDR3 sequences, 32% seen once. Source: PBMCs from the stem cell graft donor, taken from the stem cell graft. The TCR originated in a human donor who donated a stem cell graft to a child with aplastic anemia.

DNA of the CDR3: TGCAGTGCTAGCGGACAGGTAAATCAGCCCCAGCATTTT. Amino acid sequence: CSASGQVNQPQHF. The V and J genes are TRBV20-1 and TRBJ1-5; 7 bases are shared with TRBD1. The CDR3 has 13 amino acids. V lost 3 bases to trimming and J lost 4 bases; unmatched junction nucleotides: 3. Germline CDR1 DFQATT, CDR2 SNEGSKA (reference sequence).